The 27 T cell receptor beta chains in this list originate from one sample, sequenced in a study of blood T cells in healthy people across ages. With a J-beta primer mix and a sample-barcoded 5' primer, a second PCR ran 7 to 11 cycles. Each CDR3 protein gets one entry after TCRdb re-called the 5' RACE reads with MiXCR. The repertoire includes 1.8 million or so distinct CDR3 sequences, roughly two fifths of them detected once, and about 21% sits in the top ten. The source material was blood. The receptor source for this set is a human donor in good health.

This clonotype has more than one count but fewer than ten. The chain carries TRBV4-3 and TRBJ2-5; no reliable D call. V was shortened by 0 bases and J by 4 bases, with 15 bases between the two germline ends. This CDR3 spans 16 amino acids. The germline V gene has CDR1 LGHNA and CDR2 YSLEER. Written as DNA, the CDR3 is TGCGCCAGCAGCCAAGATCTGATAGAGTTTCGAGAGACCCAGTACTTC. It is translated as CASSQDLIEFRETQYF.

This clonotype came up a few times. The gene calls are TRBV14 and TRBJ2-6; possibly TRBD2 for D (6 bases). V was trimmed by 0 bases and J by 0 bases, leaving 9 bases between them. The germline V gene has CDR1 SGHDN and CDR2 FVKESK. CDR3 length: 17 amino acids. This CDR3 is CASSQDRRASGANVLTF. The CDR3 DNA reads as TGTGCCAGCAGCCAAGATCGGAGGGCCTCTGGGGCCAACGTCCTGACTTTC.

CDR3 protein: CSAPAGQGLLETQYF. CDR3 sequence (DNA): TGCAGTGCCCCCGCCGGACAGGGATTGTTGGAGACCCAGTACTTC. The chain carries TRBV20-1 and TRBJ2-5; 8 bases are shared with TRBD1. Per the germline V gene, CDR1 is DFQATT and CDR2 is SNEGSKA (reference sequence). The CDR3 runs 15 residues. With V trimmed by 6 bases and J by 5 bases, 14 bases remained unmatched.

The chain has TRBV27 and TRBJ2-5; tentatively, D is TRBD2 (6 bases). TRBJ2-7 matches the DNA end more closely, so the J call is doubtful. In germline, CDR1 is MNHEY, CDR2 SMNVEV (reference sequence). This CDR3 has 11 amino acids. CDR3 bases: TGTGCCAGCAGACGGGGGAGCGAGCAGTACTTC. Translation gives CASRRGSEQYF.

The chain has TRBV2 and TRBJ2-7; D unclear. Trimming stripped 8 bases from V and 4 bases from J, with 12 bases between. Per the germline V gene, CDR1 is SNHLY and CDR2 is FYNNEI. The CDR3 loop spans 12 amino acids. CDR3 region: CASALGWYEQYF. As DNA, the CDR3 is TGTGCCAGCGCGTTGGGGTGGTACGAGCAGTACTTC.

This clonotype has just a few counts. The chain is built from TRBV7-8 and TRBJ2-7, with 9 bases that match TRBD1. CDR1 and CDR2 (germline): SGHVS, FQNEAQ. Trimming took 7 bases from V and 2 from J; bases not matched to a gene: 15. The CDR3 consists of 17 residues. CDR3 bases: TGTGCCAGCAACGCACAGGGGGCGACACCCATGCCCTACGAGCAGTACTTC. Translated: CASNAQGATPMPYEQYF.

The chain has TRBV29-1 and TRBJ2-3; 7 positions match TRBD1. With V trimmed by 6 bases and J by 6 bases, 9 bases remained unmatched. CDR1 and CDR2 (germline): SQVTM, ANQGSEA. The CDR3 has 13 amino acids. The CDR3 region is CSVRGTLRDTQYF. Here the CDR3 DNA reads TGCAGCGTCAGGGGGACCCTTCGGGATACGCAGTATTTT.

This clonotype was counted many times. This chain joins TRBV6-5 and TRBJ2-7; D not certain. The CDR3 totals 12 residues. Germline assignment: CDR1 MNHEY and CDR2 SVGAGI. Trimming shortened V by 2 bases and J by 10 bases, and 12 bases separated the two germline ends. CDR3: CASSYPSGTQYF. CDR3 DNA sequence: TGTGCCAGCAGTTACCCCTCAGGCACCCAGTACTTC.

CDR3 DNA sequence: TGTGCCAGCAGCGTATCCGGGACAGGGGTTTACAATTCACCCCTCCACTTT. Translated, it gives CASSVSGTGVYNSPLHF. The chain carries TRBV9 and TRBJ1-6; 10 nucleotides agree with TRBD1. Germline-derived CDR1 and CDR2 are SGDLS and YYNGEE. The CDR3 length is 17 residues. The ends lost 1 base at V and 7 bases at J; junction bases unmatched: 8.

This clonotype was counted a few times. This chain connects TRBV7-8 to TRBJ1-4, with a weak D call TRBD1 (5 bases). With 2 bases removed from V and 7 bases from J, the gap between germline ends came to 14 bases. The CDR3 has 15 amino acids. Looked up from germline, CDR1 is SGHVS and CDR2 is FQNEAQ. CDR3 protein: CASSLQGDGAEKLFF. CDR3 bases: TGTGCCAGCAGCTTACAAGGAGATGGGGCTGAAAAACTGTTTTTT.

V gene TRBV9 combines with J gene TRBJ2-1, with 8 bases fitting TRBD2. The CDR3 consists of 17 residues. CDR1 and CDR2 from the germline V gene are SGDLS and YYNGEE. V shed 4 bases, J shed 0 bases, and the junction held 9 bases outside the gene matches. The CDR3 DNA follows: TGTGCCAGCAGCTTAAGCGGGGGAACTAGCTCCTACAATGAGCAGTTCTTC. This encodes CASSLSGGTSSYNEQFF. Filled out from reference TRBV9 and TRBJ2-1, the complete variable domain reads DSGVTQTPKHLITATGQRVTLRCSPRSGDLSVYWYQQSLDQGLQFLIQYYNGEERAKGNILERFSAQQFPDLHSELNLSSLELGDSALYFCASSLSGGTSSYNEQFFGPGTRLTVL.

In DNA form, the CDR3 reads TGTGCCAGCAGCCAAGACGTGGGACGGCGTATTAACACTGAAGCTTTCTTT. This encodes CASSQDVGRRINTEAFF. The chain carries TRBV3-1 and TRBJ1-1; D might be TRBD1 (5 bases). Germline values: CDR1 LGHDT, CDR2 YNNKEL (reference sequence). Trimming removed 0 bases from V and 2 bases from J, with 16 bases in between. The CDR3 consists of 17 residues. Combining the CDR3 with reference TRBV3-1 and TRBJ1-1 gives the whole variable domain DTAVSQTPKYLVTQMGNDKSIKCEQNLGHDTMYWYKQDSKKFLKIMFSYNNKELIINETVPNRFSPKSPDKAHLNLHINSLELGDSAVYFCASSQDVGRRINTEAFFGQGTRLTVV.

V usage is TRBV20-1 and J usage is TRBJ2-1; TRBD1 agrees at 7 bases. Germline V lookup: CDR1 DFQATT, CDR2 SNEGSKA (reference sequence). The CDR3 totals 15 residues. Trimming cost V 3 bases and J 9 bases; bases outside gene matches: 14. This chain's CDR3 is CSARTPSGGSGEQFF. Written as DNA, the CDR3 is TGCAGTGCTAGGACACCCTCAGGGGGAAGCGGTGAGCAGTTCTTC.

The J gene is TRBJ2-1, the V gene TRBV4-3; 9 positions match TRBD2. Germline V gene lookup returns CDR1 LGHNA and CDR2 YSLEER. V lost 1 base and J lost 4; bases outside the gene matches: 26. The CDR3 contains 23 residues. CDR3 loop: CASSQVWAGHGMVAGGLYNEQFF. CDR3 sequence (DNA): TGCGCCAGCAGCCAAGTCTGGGCAGGGCACGGGATGGTCGCGGGGGGGCTGTACAATGAGCAGTTCTTC.

The CDR3, as DNA: TGTGCCAGCAGACTAACAGGGGCAGGTAGTGGCTACACCTTC. This codes for CASRLTGAGSGYTF. The V and J genes are TRBV7-9 and TRBJ1-2; 7 positions match TRBD1. Germline trimming cut 6 bases from V and 7 bases from J; bases unmatched to any gene: 11. Germline CDR1 SEHNR, CDR2 FQNEAQ (reference sequence). This CDR3 comprises 14 residues. Full variable domain (rest looked up from reference TRBV7-9 and TRBJ1-2): DTGVSQNPRHKITKRGQNVTFRCDPISEHNRLYWYRQTLGQGPEFLTYFQNEAQLEKSRLLSDRFSAERPKGSFSTLEIQRTEQGDSAMYLCASRLTGAGSGYTFGSGTRLTVV.

The chain carries TRBV2 and TRBJ1-2, with 9 bases matching TRBD1. From germline, CDR1 is SNHLY and CDR2 FYNNEI. The CDR3 covers 16 residues. The trim removed 3 bases at V and 4 bases at J, leaving 9 bases unmatched. CDR3 loop: CASSDSGQGLSYGYTF. The CDR3 nucleotides are TGTGCCAGCAGTGATTCCGGACAGGGGCTTAGCTATGGCTACACCTTC.

This clonotype was observed a handful of times. This chain connects TRBV27 to TRBJ1-2; tentative D call: TRBD1 (6 bases). Per the germline V gene, CDR1 is MNHEY and CDR2 is SMNVEV (reference sequence). The germline V and J ends were trimmed by 9 bases and 1 base, with 18 bases remaining between them. The CDR3 loop spans 15 amino acids. CDR3 residues: CARAGAKTNNYGYTF. CDR3 sequence (DNA): TGTGCCAGGGCAGGGGCCAAGACTAATAACTATGGCTACACCTTC.

In nucleotides, the CDR3 is TGTGCCAGCAGTGCCATCGGGGACAGACCATACAATGAGCAGTTCTTC. Translated: CASSAIGDRPYNEQFF. The chain recombines TRBV6-1 with TRBJ2-1; 7 bases align to TRBD1. This CDR3 has 16 residues. Germline V gene sequence: CDR1 MNHNS, CDR2 SASEGT. V gave up 4 bases and J gave up 4 bases; unmatched junction bases: 10.

Only a few counts were recorded for this clonotype. The chain links TRBV12-3 or TRBV12-4 to TRBJ1-3, with D unclear. Trimming removed 6 bases at V and 3 bases at J, with 6 bases between. The CDR3 is 12 residues long. The CDR3 here is CASRPDGNTIYF. CDR3 sequence (DNA): TGTGCCAGCAGGCCGGATGGAAACACCATATATTTT.

J is TRBJ1-5 and V is TRBV4-1; 7 positions agree with TRBD1. The CDR3 runs 16 residues. Germline CDR1 MGHRA, CDR2 YSYEKL. Trimming took 1 base from V and 3 from J; bases not matched to a gene: 6. CDR3 region: CASSQVTGIDNQPQHF. CDR3 DNA: TGCGCCAGCAGCCAAGTGACAGGGATCGACAATCAGCCCCAGCATTTT.

J is TRBJ2-1 and V is TRBV16, with TRBD1 matching 9 bases. The CDR3 consists of 15 residues. The V gene end was trimmed by 5 bases and the J gene end by 8 bases; junction bases not matched to a gene: 10. Germline V gene sequence: CDR1 KGHSY, CDR2 FQNENV. CDR3 bases: TGTGCCAGCAGCTTTAGACAGGGGGTTAACCATGAGCAGTTCTTC. Its translation: CASSFRQGVNHEQFF.

J is TRBJ1-1 and V is TRBV7-2, with TRBD1 as a possible D gene (5 bases). The CDR3 is 15 amino acids. V gave up 0 bases and J gave up 1 base, with 9 bases separating them. Germline V lookup: CDR1 SGHTA, CDR2 FQGNSA. The CDR3 DNA reads TGTGCCAGCAGCTTAGCCGGGACTACGAACACTGAAGCTTTCTTT. It codes for CASSLAGTTNTEAFF.

The chain employs TRBV5-6 and TRBJ1-6, with D perhaps matching TRBD1 (6 bases). V lost 4 bases and J lost 8, with 13 bases in between. The CDR3 runs 14 residues. The germline V gene encodes CDR1 SGHDT and CDR2 YYEEEE. The CDR3 DNA is TGTGCCAGCAGCCGCAGGGGTGGGGATTCACCCCTCCACTTT. Its translation: CASSRRGGDSPLHF.

The J gene is TRBJ2-2, the V gene TRBV6-5; D is ambiguous. Trimming left V 8 bases short and J 2 bases short, with 3 bases between. Germline CDR1 MNHEY, CDR2 SVGAGI. This CDR3 has 11 amino acids. CDR3 residues: CASHNTGELFF. The DNA for the CDR3 is TGTGCCAGCCATAACACCGGGGAGCTGTTTTTT.

This clonotype was seen a single time. The CDR3 reads CASSYVGGGTDTQYF. DNA of the CDR3: TGTGCCAGCAGTTACGTGGGAGGAGGCACAGATACGCAGTATTTT. This chain connects TRBV6-5 to TRBJ2-3, with a weak D call TRBD2 (6 bases). Germline assignment: CDR1 MNHEY and CDR2 SVGAGI. CDR3 length: 15 amino acids. V was pared by 2 bases and J by 1 base, with 10 bases between.

The chain carries TRBV12-3 or TRBV12-4 and TRBJ2-7; D gene uncertain. CDR3 length: 13 residues. Deletions cut 3 bases from V and 7 bases from J, with 13 bases between. The CDR3 loop is CASSFILSNEQYF. The CDR3 DNA reads TGTGCCAGCAGTTTCATACTTTCCAATGAGCAGTACTTC.

This clonotype was seen a handful of times. The V call is TRBV9, the J call TRBJ2-4; 9 nucleotides match TRBD1. V lost 0 bases and J lost 6; bases outside the gene matches: 4. Germline V CDR1 and CDR2: SGDLS, YYNGEE. The CDR3 loop spans 15 amino acids. The DNA for the CDR3 is TGTGCCAGCAGCGTAGAAGGGACAGGGCTAAACATTCAGTACTTC. Translating gives CASSVEGTGLNIQYF.